The 31 T cell receptor beta chains in this list originate from one sample, sequenced in a study of cytomegalovirus exposure and HLA in healthy donors. Primers: 60 Vbeta forward and 13 Jbeta reverse. Some clones are missing from TCRdb's copy, which holds only in-frame ones; the method was immunoSEQ multiplex PCR. The sample consists of more than 110,000 clones, approximately 82% of them appearing once. Source material: PBMCs. The source of these receptors is a man younger than 45 in good health and CMV-seropositive.

This rearrangement joins TRBV7-9 to TRBJ2-3, with a possible D match to TRBD2 (6 bases). V lost 1 base and J lost 3, with 8 bases in between. The CDR3 has 14 amino acids. Looked up from germline, CDR1 is SEHNR and CDR2 is FQNEAQ (reference sequence). The CDR3 reads CASSLGGETDTQYF. CDR3 nucleotide sequence: TGTGCCAGCAGCTTAGGCGGGGAGACAGATACGCAGTATTTT. The full variable domain, rest sourced from reference TRBV7-9 and TRBJ2-3, is DTGVSQNPRHKITKRGQNVTFRCDPISEHNRLYWYRQTLGQGPEFLTYFQNEAQLEKSRLLSDRFSAERPKGSFSTLEIQRTEQGDSAMYLCASSLGGETDTQYFGPGTRLTVL.

This clone has just a few counts. The chain uses TRBV19 and TRBJ2-1, with 10 bases identical to TRBD1. Germline assignment: CDR1 LNHDA and CDR2 SQIVND (reference sequence). CDR3 length: 17 amino acids. The V gene end was trimmed by 2 bases and the J gene end by 3 bases; junction bases not matched to a gene: 7. The CDR3 DNA is TGTGCCAGTAGTATATCAGCGGGACAGGGGATCTACAATGAGCAGTTCTTC. Translated: CASSISAGQGIYNEQFF.

This CDR3 is CASSEDFLDTQYF. DNA for the CDR3: TGTGCCAGTAGCGAGGACTTTTTAGATACGCAGTATTTT. V usage is TRBV19 and J usage is TRBJ2-3; D might be TRBD2 (5 bases). The CDR3 sequence is 13 residues long. V was pared by 6 bases and J by 5 bases, with 12 bases between. Germline values: CDR1 LNHDA, CDR2 SQIVND (reference sequence).

The chain joins TRBV21-1 to TRBJ2-1; TRBD1 was called by the table and not checked on the DNA. TRBV21-1 constitutes a pseudogene. This CDR3 is built from 20 residues. The CDR3: CASSGQGQEPSGRSYNEQFF. CDR3 nucleotides: TGTGCCAGCAGCGGACAAGGACAGGAACCCTCGGGGCGATCATACAATGAGCAGTTCTTC.

The chain employs TRBV18 and TRBJ2-2, with D maybe TRBD2 (6 bases). Per germline, CDR1 KGHSH and CDR2 LQKENI. The ends were cut back, 3 bases at V and 6 bases at J, with 14 bases in the middle. This CDR3 has 15 amino acids. This CDR3 reads CASSPTGGFAGELFF. Written as DNA, the CDR3 is TGTGCCAGCTCACCCACCGGAGGGTTCGCCGGGGAGCTGTTTTTT.

The chain combines TRBV19 with TRBJ2-1, with 9 bases identical to TRBD1. The CDR3 has 19 amino acids. The germline V gene has CDR1 LNHDA and CDR2 SQIVND (reference sequence). The V and J ends lost 6 bases and 7 bases, in that order; junction bases with no gene match: 22. The CDR3 DNA reads TGTGCCAGTAGCCCCCCTTTTGGGAGGACAGGGGTTTTTTATAATGAGCAGTTCTTC. The encoded protein is CASSPPFGRTGVFYNEQFF.

This rearrangement joins TRBV6-1 to TRBJ1-1, with TRBD1 as a possible D gene (5 bases). The CDR3 is made up of 15 amino acids. Germline assignment: CDR1 MNHNS and CDR2 SASEGT. Trimming removed 7 bases at V and 1 base at J, with 16 bases between. Here the CDR3 reads CASTGAGSGNTEAFF. DNA of the CDR3: TGTGCCAGCACCGGAGCAGGGTCGGGGAACACTGAAGCTTTCTTT.

The chain uses TRBV5-1 and TRBJ1-2, with 8 bases fitting TRBD1. CDR3 length equals 15 residues. Looked up from germline, CDR1 is SGHRS and CDR2 is YFSETQ. J was trimmed by 3 bases and V by 5 bases; bases with no gene match: 9. The chain's CDR3 is CASRFRDRIYYGYTF. CDR3 DNA: TGCGCCAGCAGATTCCGGGACAGGATTTACTATGGCTACACCTTC.

The genes are TRBV7-9 and TRBJ1-3, with 9 positions matching TRBD1. The CDR3 covers 15 residues. V trimming: 4 bases; J trimming: 4 bases; junction bases outside the gene matches: 5. Germline loops: CDR1 SEHNR, CDR2 FQNEAQ (reference sequence). This CDR3 reads CASSSRTGAGNTIYF. The CDR3 DNA is TGTGCCAGCAGCTCTCGGACAGGGGCGGGAAACACCATATATTTT.

This clone was picked up a small number of times. The chain has TRBV6-6 and TRBJ1-1; D unclear. CDR1 and CDR2 (germline): MNHNY, SVGAGI (reference sequence). V dropped 7 bases and J dropped 5 bases, with 8 bases sitting between them. This CDR3 contains 11 residues. The CDR3 loop reads CASKAGTEAFF. For the CDR3, the DNA is TGTGCCAGCAAGGCAGGTACTGAAGCTTTCTTT.

The V gene is TRBV2, the J gene TRBJ1-2, with a weak D call TRBD1 (5 bases). CDR3 length: 13 residues. Germline V lookup: CDR1 SNHLY, CDR2 FYNNEI. Trimming stripped 2 bases from V and 5 bases from J, with 9 bases between. The CDR3 bases are TGTGCCAGCAGTGAACAGGGTCCTTATGGCTACACCTTC. Translating it yields CASSEQGPYGYTF.

The chain employs TRBV5-4 and TRBJ2-1; no clear D. This CDR3 has 13 residues. Germline assignment: CDR1 SGHNT and CDR2 YYREEE (reference sequence). The germline V and J ends were trimmed by 4 bases and 6 bases, with 11 bases remaining between them. In DNA form, the CDR3 reads TGTGCCAGCAGCCACCAGGCCCGCAATGAGCAGTTCTTC. Encoded protein: CASSHQARNEQFF.

This chain connects TRBV7-9 to TRBJ2-1; 7 nucleotides line up with TRBD2. V was clipped by 6 bases and J by 9 bases; unmatched bases: 5. The germline gives CDR1 SEHNR, CDR2 FQNEAQ (reference sequence). The CDR3 extends over 12 amino acids. DNA for the CDR3: TGTGCCAGCAGTTCGAGCGGGATTGAGCAGTTCTTC. Protein product: CASSSSGIEQFF.

This chain uses TRBV27 with TRBJ2-2, with TRBD2 matching over 12 bases. The CDR3 sequence is 17 residues long. From germline, CDR1 is MNHEY and CDR2 SMNVEV (reference sequence). Trimming at V came to 4 bases and at J to 4 bases, leaving 7 bases not matched to a gene. The CDR3 bases are TGTGCCAGCAGTTATTTAACGGGACTAGCGGGCACCGGGGAGCTGTTTTTT. It translates to CASSYLTGLAGTGELFF.

This chain joins TRBV5-4 and TRBJ1-1, with a weak D call TRBD1 (5 bases). This CDR3 has 13 residues. Germline values: CDR1 SGHNT, CDR2 YYREEE (reference sequence). Trimming took off 5 bases at V and 6 bases at J, with 14 bases between the two ends. The CDR3 nucleotides read TGTGCCAGCAGGGGGTCAGGGCAGCCTGAAGCTTTCTTT. It codes for CASRGSGQPEAFF.

This chain links TRBV28 with TRBJ2-2, with D tentatively TRBD2 (6 bases). Trimming shortened V by 10 bases and J by 8 bases, and 8 bases separated the two germline ends. The V gene's germline CDR1 is MDHEN and CDR2 SYDVKM. This CDR3 comprises 10 residues. CDR3 sequence: CATGGGELFF. The CDR3 DNA reads TGTGCCACCGGGGGAGGGGAGCTGTTTTTT.

The V and J genes are TRBV5-1 and TRBJ2-5; 9 nucleotides line up with TRBD1. The CDR3 sequence is 15 residues long. CDR1 is SGHRS and CDR2 is YFSETQ in the germline V gene. V gave up 0 bases and J gave up 2 bases; unmatched junction bases: 2. CDR3 sequence reads: CASSLGGTGQETQYF. CDR3 in DNA: TGCGCCAGCAGCTTGGGTGGGACAGGGCAAGAGACCCAGTACTTC.

The chain recombines TRBV23-1 with TRBJ2-3; no clear D gene. TRBV23-1 is an ORF, and what it does is uncertain. The V and J ends lost 0 bases and 6 bases respectively, with 13 bases between them. CDR3 length equals 15 residues. CDR3 DNA sequence: TGCGCCAGCAGTCAATCGAGCCCATCTGAGGATACGCAGTATTTT. It specifies CASSQSSPSEDTQYF.

Only a few counts were recorded for this clone. The genes are TRBV28 and TRBJ2-5; 11 positions match TRBD2. Trimming at V came to 6 bases and at J to 6 bases, leaving 15 bases not matched to a gene. Germline V CDR1 and CDR2: MDHEN, SYDVKM. The length of the CDR3 is 17 residues. The CDR3 nucleotides are TGTGCCAGCAGGAGAAAAATCTTAGCGGGGGGGCCACAGACCCAGTACTTC. This encodes CASRRKILAGGPQTQYF.

The chain recombines TRBV28 with TRBJ1-5; D possibly corresponds to TRBD1 (6 bases). The V end lost 6 bases, the J end lost 0 bases, and 9 bases lay between the germline ends. The CDR3 is 14 amino acids. Germline V CDR1 and CDR2: MDHEN, SYDVKM. CDR3 loop: CASRDSYSNQPQHF. The CDR3 coding sequence is TGTGCCAGCAGGGACAGTTATAGCAATCAGCCCCAGCATTTT.

This chain connects TRBV6-1 to TRBJ2-4, with TRBD1 as a possible D gene (5 bases). Looked up from germline, CDR1 is MNHNS and CDR2 is SASEGT. The V end was cut by 6 bases, the J end by 6 bases, with 12 bases between. This CDR3 comprises 13 residues. The CDR3 here is CASRDSLINIQYF. DNA for the CDR3: TGTGCCAGCAGAGACAGCCTCATAAACATTCAGTACTTC.

The chain joins TRBV5-4 to TRBJ2-2; D not resolved. This CDR3 has 16 residues. Per the germline V gene, CDR1 is SGHNT and CDR2 is YYREEE (reference sequence). V lost 0 bases to trimming and J lost 0 bases, with 9 bases between them. The CDR3 DNA is TGTGCCAGCAGCTTGGACGGCGGAGCGAACACCGGGGAGCTGTTTTTT. Translation gives CASSLDGGANTGELFF.

The chain joins TRBV27 to TRBJ1-1; D unclear. CDR3 length: 13 residues. The germline gives CDR1 MNHEY, CDR2 SMNVEV (reference sequence). Trimming took off 4 bases at V and 5 bases at J, with 11 bases between the two ends. CDR3 sequence (DNA): TGTGCCAGCAGTTCTAACGTGGTTACTGAAGCTTTCTTT. It yields the protein CASSSNVVTEAFF.

This clone was counted a few times. This chain links TRBV6-1 with TRBJ1-2, with 7 bases lining up with TRBD1. Germline CDR1 and CDR2: MNHNS and SASEGT. After removal of 2 bases from V and 10 bases from J, the junction contained 10 bases not matched to a gene. The CDR3 is 14 residues long. CDR3 nucleotides: TGTGCCAGCAGTGAACTCGACAGGGAACGTGTCTACACCTTC. Translating gives CASSELDRERVYTF.

This chain connects TRBV9 to TRBJ1-2; maybe TRBD1 (5 bases). Between the trimmed V and J ends, which lost 0 bases and 3 bases, there was a span of 12 bases. The germline gives CDR1 SGDLS, CDR2 YYNGEE. The CDR3 contains 15 residues. The CDR3 region is CASSVGSREDYGYTF. DNA of the CDR3: TGTGCCAGCAGCGTAGGGTCCAGGGAGGACTATGGCTACACCTTC.

The chain joins TRBV9 to TRBJ2-1; D is undetermined. V shed 4 bases and J shed 14 bases, with 19 bases lying between them. This CDR3 comprises 13 residues. The germline V gene encodes CDR1 SGDLS and CDR2 YYNGEE. CDR3 region: CASSNHMSVPEFF. DNA of the CDR3: TGTGCCAGCAGCAACCATATGTCGGTCCCGGAGTTCTTC.

V usage is TRBV2 and J usage is TRBJ1-2; D is uncertain. Germline loops: CDR1 SNHLY, CDR2 FYNNEI. V was pared by 0 bases and J by 0 bases, with 14 bases between. This CDR3 is 17 amino acids long. CDR3 loop: CASSEALSTDSNYGYTF. For the CDR3, the DNA is TGTGCCAGCAGTGAAGCCCTGTCGACGGACTCTAACTATGGCTACACCTTC.

This chain uses TRBV5-1 with TRBJ2-7, with 8 bases lining up with TRBD1. The CDR3 is 15 amino acids. Trimming cost V 4 bases and J 7 bases; bases outside gene matches: 13. Germline-derived CDR1 and CDR2 are SGHRS and YFSETQ. The DNA of the CDR3 is TGCGCCAGCAGCGGACAGGGAGGCCGGCCTGGGGAGCAGTACTTC. This gives the protein CASSGQGGRPGEQYF.

The chain combines TRBV30 with TRBJ1-1; D remains unclear. The CDR3 runs to 13 residues. Trimming took off 1 base at V and 2 bases at J, with 8 bases between the two ends. Looked up from germline, CDR1 is GTSNPN and CDR2 is SVGIG (reference sequence). CDR3 coding DNA: TGTGCCTGGAGTGATGAGGGAAACACTGAAGCTTTCTTT. It codes for CAWSDEGNTEAFF.

The rearrangement joins TRBV15 to TRBJ1-5; no firm D call. Germline CDR1 and CDR2: LNHNV and YYDKDF (reference sequence). Trimming cost V 0 bases and J 5 bases, with 8 bases left between them. The CDR3 length is 14 residues. CDR3 sequence (DNA): TGTGCCACCAGCAGAGATGCACGAGATCAGCCCCAGCATTTT. Its protein is CATSRDARDQPQHF. The full variable domain, rest sourced from reference TRBV15 and TRBJ1-5, is DAMVIQNPRYQVTQFGKPVTLSCSQTLNHNVMYWYQQKSSQAPKLLFHYYDKDFNNEADTPDNFQSRRPNTSFCFLDIRSPGLGDTAMYLCATSRDARDQPQHFGDGTRLSIL.

The chain links TRBV6-1 to TRBJ2-3, with a possible D match to TRBD2 (6 bases). The length of the CDR3 is 16 residues. Trimming took 2 bases from V and 3 from J, leaving 15 bases between them. Germline lookup yields CDR1 MNHNS and CDR2 SASEGT. The CDR3 DNA reads as TGTGCCAGCAGTGAATCCCCGGGAGTAGGGACAGATACGCAGTATTTT. Its translation: CASSESPGVGTDTQYF.